Listed below are T cell receptor beta chains from one sample, sequenced in a study of T cells after somatic rescue of genetic block. Assay: immunoSEQ multiplex PCR; the TCRdb copy retains only in-frame clones and omits some. The sample contains about 72,000 clones, roughly 90% of which appear only once. Source material: peripheral blood mononuclear cells (PBMCs). All receptors come from a man aged 30 to 45. CDR3s include the opening cysteine and the closing phenylalanine or tryptophan. A D gene is named only where the DNA matches it firmly. Size is omitted from some rows. Given values are once, few, many or a class for expanded clones.

j_call v_call d_call clone_size cdr3_nt cdr3_aa
TRBJ2-3 TRBV9 - - TGTGCCAGCAGCGTAGTGACCACAGATACGCAGTATTTT CASSVVTTDTQYF
TRBJ2-5 TRBV18 TRBD1 - TGTGCCAGCTCACCTCAGGGGGCTCAAGAGACCCAGTACTTC CASSPQGAQETQYF
TRBJ1-3 TRBV18 - - TGTGCCAGCTCACTCACGGGAGAGAACACCATATATTTT CASSLTGENTIYF
TRBJ2-7 TRBV14 TRBD2 once TGTGCCAGCAGCCAAGGATCACCTAGCGGGAGCTGGTCCTACGAGCAGTACTTC CASSQGSPSGSWSYEQYF
TRBJ2-3 TRBV6-1 - - TGTGCCAGCCAAGCGGTGGGCACAGATACGCAGTATTTT CASQAVGTDTQYF
TRBJ1-5 TRBV23-1 - - TGCGCCAGCAGGGGACGGTCGAAGGGCAATCAGCCCCAGCATTTT CASRGRSKGNQPQHF
TRBJ2-5 TRBV7-6 - once TGTGCCAGCAGCTCCGACACCATCCAAGAGACCCAGTACTTC CASSSDTIQETQYF
TRBJ1-5 TRBV16 - - TGTGCCAGCTATAATGGGGGATGGGGTCAGCCCCAGCATTTT CASYNGGWGQPQHF
TRBJ2-3 TRBV2 TRBD2 - TGTGCCAGCAGTTACCTAGCGGGGACAGATACGCAGTATTTT CASSYLAGTDTQYF
TRBJ1-5 TRBV2 - - TGTGCCAGCAGTGACGGCAGGACCCCTAGCAATCAGCCCCAGCATTTT CASSDGRTPSNQPQHF
TRBJ1-2 TRBV30 TRBD1 - TGTGCCTGGTCGATGGACAGGGGACATGGCTACACCTTC CAWSMDRGHGYTF
TRBJ1-1 TRBV6-5 - - TGTGCCAGCAGTCAAAGGGACGGTGAAGCTTTCTTT CASSQRDGEAFF
TRBJ1-2 TRBV28 - - TGTGCCAGCAGCACCCTGGACACCTATGGCTACACCTTC CASSTLDTYGYTF
TRBJ2-1 TRBV5-1 - once TGCGCCAGCAGCTTAGGGGTATACAATGAGCAGTTCTTC CASSLGVYNEQFF
TRBJ1-3 TRBV6-6 - - TGTGCCAGCAGCCCTATCGGGAGCTCTGGAAACACCATATATTTT CASSPIGSSGNTIYF
TRBJ2-5 TRBV4-1 - - TGCGCCAGCAGCCAAGCGCAGGGGGAGACCCAGTACTTC CASSQAQGETQYF
TRBJ1-4 TRBV18 - - TGTGCCAGCTCCCAGGGAGTTGCAACTAATGAAAAACTGTTTTTT CASSQGVATNEKLFF
TRBJ2-1 TRBV6-5 TRBD1 - TGTGCCAGCAGTATGGACAGGGGGCAATACAATGAGCAGTTCTTC CASSMDRGQYNEQFF
TRBJ2-1 TRBV11-2 - once TGTGCCAGCAGGACTCTCCTTTACAATGAGCAGTTCTTC CASRTLLYNEQFF
TRBJ2-5 TRBV5-1 - - TGCGCCAGCAGCTTACAGGGAAATCTAGCAGAGACCCAGTACTTC CASSLQGNLAETQYF
TRBJ1-3 TRBV6-1 - once TGTGCCAGCAGTACCGACAGAGTCTCTGGAAACACCATATATTTT CASSTDRVSGNTIYF
TRBJ2-7 TRBV27 - - TGTGCCAGCAGTTTACGGGGAGGCAGAGTTGGTGGCGAGCAGTACTTC CASSLRGGRVGGEQYF
TRBJ2-3 TRBV6-1 TRBD2 - TGTGCCAGCAGAACTTGGGAGGGCCGGACAGATACGCAGTATTTT CASRTWEGRTDTQYF
TRBJ2-1 TRBV5-6 - - TGTGCCAGCAGTCCAGGACTCCGCGGGACTGGATACAATGAGCAGTTCTTC CASSPGLRGTGYNEQFF
TRBJ1-1 TRBV4-3 - few TGCGCCAGCAGCCAAGCGGAAGGGGCTGAAGCTTTCTTT CASSQAEGAEAFF
TRBJ2-1 TRBV9 TRBD2 - TGTGCCAGCAGCGCTAGCGGGAGGGCTTGGGATGAGCAGTTCTTC CASSASGRAWDEQFF
TRBJ2-3 TRBV13 - - TGTGCCAGCAGCTTTTCTGGGGCAGATACGCAGTATTTT CASSFSGADTQYF
TRBJ2-6 TRBV2 - - TGTGCCAGCAGTGTTATTATAGGTTACGGGGCCAACGTCCTGACTTTC CASSVIIGYGANVLTF
TRBJ2-7 TRBV7-9 TRBD1 - TGTGCCAGCAGCTTCGGGGACAGGGTCGACGAGCAGTACTTC CASSFGDRVDEQYF
TRBJ2-1 TRBV6-1 TRBD2 - TGTGCCAGCAGGTCGCTAGCGGTCTACAATGAGCAGTTCTTC CASRSLAVYNEQFF
TRBJ1-5 TRBV7-9 TRBD1 - TGTGCCAGCAGCTCCGGCCCAACAGGGGGCGGAATGCGCAATCAGCCCCAGCATTTT CASSSGPTGGGMRNQPQHF
TRBJ2-7 TRBV7-8 - - TGTGCCAGCAGCTTAGTGAGGAGCTCCTACGAGCAGTACTTC CASSLVRSSYEQYF
TRBJ2-1 TRBV7-8 TRBD2 - TGTGCCAGCCTTAAGGAAACTAGCGGGGTGTCCTACAATGAGCAGTTCTTC CASLKETSGVSYNEQFF
TRBJ1-1 TRBV5-6 TRBD1 - TGTGCCAGCAGCTTGGCGACAGGGGTCTTGAACACTGAAGCTTTCTTT CASSLATGVLNTEAFF
TRBJ2-2 TRBV18 - - TGTGCCAGCTCACCAGCCCAGCTGCCGAACACCGGGGAGCTGTTTTTT CASSPAQLPNTGELFF
TRBJ2-7 TRBV11-2 - - TGTGCCAGCAGCTTCAGAGAATACTACGAGCAGTACTTC CASSFREYYEQYF
TRBJ2-7 TRBV5-1 - few TGCGCCAGCAGCCGCGACAGGCCCTACGAGCAGTACTTC CASSRDRPYEQYF
TRBJ2-5 TRBV5-1 - - TGCGCCAGCCGTAGGGCGGACCTGATTAAGAAAGAGACCCAGTACTTC CASRRADLIKKETQYF
TRBJ2-5 TRBV7-6 - - TGTGCCAGCAGCCCCCTGGGTAGTAGAGAGACCCAGTACTTC CASSPLGSRETQYF
TRBJ2-2 TRBV7-7 - - TGTGCCAGCAGCCCTTTGACAGTGAACACCGGGGAGCTGTTTTTT CASSPLTVNTGELFF
TRBJ2-2 TRBV27 TRBD2 - TGTGCCAGCAGTTTAATTAGCGGGAGGACCGGGGAGCTGTTTTTT CASSLISGRTGELFF
TRBJ1-1 TRBV4-3 - - TGCGCCAGCAGCCAAGCAGGGGATACTGAAGCTTTCTTT CASSQAGDTEAFF
TRBJ1-1 TRBV7-9 - - TGTGCCAGCAGCTTTACAGGGAAGGATACTGAAGCTTTCTTT CASSFTGKDTEAFF
TRBJ2-6 TRBV5-4 - - TGTGCCAGCAGCGCTGCAGGGACCGGGGCCAACGTCCTGACTTTC CASSAAGTGANVLTF
TRBJ1-6 TRBV30 - - TGTGCCTGGACTGACTCCTATAATTCACCCCTCCACTTT CAWTDSYNSPLHF
TRBJ2-1 TRBV27 TRBD1 once TGTGCCAGCAGTCGTGTCGAGACAGGGTCCCATGAGCAGTTCTTC CASSRVETGSHEQFF